The 7 T cell receptor beta chains in this list originate from one sample, sequenced in a study of glioma-infiltrating T cells. Using RNA template, CDR3s of TCR alpha and beta were amplified with iRepertoire arm-PCR. TCRdb called the multiplex PCR reads again in MiXCR, with one record for every CDR3 protein. The table lists about 110,000 distinct CDR3 sequences, around a quarter of them singletons. Sequenced sample: glioma tissue, nonneoplastic brain tissue, or PBMCs (not recorded which). These receptors originate from a human donor with low-grade glioma or glioblastoma, undergoing nonglioma brain surgery, or in good health (not recorded which).

Comments on this clonotype: This may be a read error, as it is one base from a much larger clone. The CDR3 end shows no conserved phenylalanine or tryptophan, and so a read error is likely. This chain joins TRBV20-1 and TRBJ1-1; D is unresolved. The CDR3 is made up of 13 amino acids. CDR1 DFQATT and CDR2 SNEGSKA come from the germline V gene (reference sequence). The ends were cut back, 5 bases at V and 4 bases at J, with 14 bases in the middle. The CDR3 nucleotides read TGCAGTGCTCCAAAGGTGGGGTGCACTGAAGCTTTCCTT. Residues: CSAPKVGCTEAFL.

In its sample, this clonotype was seen many times. The chain couples TRBV20-1 to TRBJ2-3; a weak D match, TRBD2 (6 bases). The CDR3 spans 15 residues. The V end was cut by 6 bases, the J end by 9 bases, with 25 bases between. Germline-derived CDR1 and CDR2 are DFQATT and SNEGSKA (reference sequence). For the CDR3, the DNA is TGCAGTGCCGGAGGGGAGCGGTCCGCGGCAGGGACGCAGTATTTT. Amino acid sequence: CSAGGERSAAGTQYF.

This clonotype came up once. The chain carries TRBV19 and TRBJ1-2; TRBD1 might be the D (5 bases). Trimming cost V 7 bases and J 3 bases, with 15 bases left between them. The germline V gene has CDR1 LNHDA and CDR2 SQIVND (reference sequence). CDR3 length equals 14 residues. In DNA form, the CDR3 reads TGTGCCAGTAAAGAGGACATGGAGGACTATGGCTACACCTTC. This gives the protein CASKEDMEDYGYTF.

This clonotype has a count of ten or more. This sequence joins TRBV2 and TRBJ2-7; D is unclear. Germline assignment: CDR1 SNHLY and CDR2 FYNNEI. This CDR3 has 17 residues. The germline V and J ends were trimmed by 2 bases and 4 bases, with 21 bases remaining between them. The CDR3 DNA reads as TGTGCCAGCAGTGAACCGCCGGAACTACACCCCCCTTACGAGCAGTACTTC. As protein: CASSEPPELHPPYEQYF.

V gene TRBV6-5 combines with J gene TRBJ2-3, with TRBD2 matching 7 bases. Germline trimming cut 6 bases from V and 12 bases from J; bases unmatched to any gene: 15. The CDR3 consists of 14 residues. The germline V gene has CDR1 MNHEY and CDR2 SVGAGI. The CDR3 reads CASRTAGRTDIQYF. CDR3 DNA: TGTGCCAGCAGAACAGCGGGGCGCACAGATATCCAGTATTTT.

For this clonotype: Given a much more abundant clone one base away, this may be a read error. V and J are TRBV29-1 and TRBJ2-1, with D uncertain. Germline loops: CDR1 SQVTM, CDR2 ANQGSEA. This CDR3 is built from 13 residues. CDR3 protein: CSAESQGGNGQFF. In nucleotides, the CDR3 is TGCAGCGCGGAGTCCCAAGGTGGGAATGGGCAGTTCTTC.

This clonotype was observed many times. The chain uses TRBV29-1 and TRBJ2-7, with D unclear. This CDR3 region has 11 residues. In germline, CDR1 is SQVTM, CDR2 ANQGSEA. V lost 5 bases to trimming and J lost 1 base, with 6 bases between them. In DNA form, the CDR3 reads TGCAGCGTTCTCAGATCCTACGAGCAGTACTTC. It specifies CSVLRSYEQYF.